This T cell receptor (beta chain) was sequenced in a study of blood T cell repertoires in COVID-19. As for the study in general: PBMCs, B-cell-depleted T cells, or T cells provided the cDNA or gDNA that made up the material.

Per the germline V gene, CDR1 is MGHDK and CDR2 is SYGVNS. The CDR3 contains 12 residues. Between the trimmed V and J ends, which lost 7 bases and 6 bases, there was a span of 13 bases. In the authors' workflow: The authors estimated nucleated cell counts from reference gene primer amplification. Profiling relied on immunoSEQ multiplex PCR, and the TCRdb table lists in-frame clones only, not all of them. That table is the source of V, J and clone size, and D and trimming were worked out from the DNA. The data contain about 230,000 clones, 80% to 90% of them singletons. The TCR comes from a man older than 75 with acute or convalescent COVID-19. Sequencing used peripheral blood. The chain has TRBV25-1 and TRBJ2-7, with D possibly being TRBD1 (5 bases). CDR3 in DNA: TGTGCCAGCACCGGGCAGGGCTCCGAGCAGTACTTC. Translation gives CASTGQGSEQYF.